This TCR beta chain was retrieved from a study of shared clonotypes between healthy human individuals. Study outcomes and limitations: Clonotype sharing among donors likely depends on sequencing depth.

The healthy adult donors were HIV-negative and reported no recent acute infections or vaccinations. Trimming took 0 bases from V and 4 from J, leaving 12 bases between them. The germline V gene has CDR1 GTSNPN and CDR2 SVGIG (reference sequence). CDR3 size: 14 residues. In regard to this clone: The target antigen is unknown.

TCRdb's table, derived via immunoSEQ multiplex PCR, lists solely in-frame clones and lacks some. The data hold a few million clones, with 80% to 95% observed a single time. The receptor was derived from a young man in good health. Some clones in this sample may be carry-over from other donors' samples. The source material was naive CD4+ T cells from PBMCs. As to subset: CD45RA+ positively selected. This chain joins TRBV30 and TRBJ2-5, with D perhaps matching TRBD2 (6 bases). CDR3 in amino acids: CAWSVGLGGETQYF. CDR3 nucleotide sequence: TGTGCCTGGAGTGTAGGACTCGGGGGAGAGACCCAGTACTTC.